Shown below are 26 T cell receptor beta chains from a single sample sequenced in a study of STAT5B mutations in CD4+ large granular lymphocyte leukemia. TCRdb's copy holds only in-frame clones and misses some; the assay was immunoSEQ multiplex PCR. The sample has 30,000 to 40,000 clones, 69% seen once; the top ten hold 2.5% to 3%. The source material was CD4+ T cells from blood buffy coats. These receptors were taken from a human donor in good health.

V is TRBV5-6 and J is TRBJ2-3, with 7 bases aligning to TRBD1. Per the germline V gene, CDR1 is SGHDT and CDR2 is YYEEEE. This CDR3 region has 15 residues. With 3 bases clipped from V and 0 bases from J, the junction kept 4 bases outside the gene matches. CDR3 bases: TGTGCCAGCAGCTGGTGGACAGGTAGCACAGATACGCAGTATTTT. This gives the protein CASSWWTGSTDTQYF.

This chain connects TRBV19 to TRBJ2-4; no clear D. The CDR3 totals 12 residues. The V end lost 10 bases, the J end lost 3 bases, and 10 bases lay between the germline ends. Germline assignment: CDR1 LNHDA and CDR2 SQIVND (reference sequence). The CDR3 DNA reads as TGTGCCACTGTTAGGCTCAAAAACATTCAGTACTTC. This translates into CATVRLKNIQYF.

The rearrangement links TRBV2 to TRBJ2-5; perhaps TRBD2 as D (6 bases). Looked up from germline, CDR1 is SNHLY and CDR2 is FYNNEI. With 5 bases removed from V and 1 base from J, the gap between germline ends came to 11 bases. This CDR3 comprises 14 residues. The CDR3 coding sequence is TGTGCCAGCAGTAAAGGGACTCTCCAAGAGACCCAGTACTTC. Protein: CASSKGTLQETQYF.

The gene calls are TRBV28 and TRBJ1-5; D is ambiguous. The CDR3 is made up of 11 amino acids. The germline V gene has CDR1 MDHEN and CDR2 SYDVKM. Trimming removed 4 bases from V and 7 bases from J, with 5 bases in between. The CDR3 DNA reads as TGTGCCAGCAGTTCGGGACAGCCCCAGCATTTT. Its protein is CASSSGQPQHF.

This clone was detected once. For the CDR3, the DNA is TGTGCCAGCAGGCAGGAGAGCTCCTACGAGCAGTACTTC. This codes for CASRQESSYEQYF. This sequence joins TRBV6-5 and TRBJ2-7, with D unclear. This CDR3 is built from 13 residues. Trimming left V 6 bases short and J 0 bases short, with 9 bases between. In germline, CDR1 is MNHEY, CDR2 SVGAGI.

This clone was seen only once. The rearrangement links TRBV2 to TRBJ2-2; D might be TRBD2 (5 bases). With 2 bases removed from V and 7 bases from J, the gap between germline ends came to 11 bases. This CDR3 is built from 14 residues. Germline V CDR1 and CDR2: SNHLY, FYNNEI. CDR3 in amino acids: CASSEQLARGELFF. The CDR3 DNA sequence: TGTGCCAGCAGTGAACAGCTAGCTCGCGGGGAGCTGTTTTTT. Using reference TRBV2 and TRBJ2-2 for the parts outside the CDR3, the full variable domain is EPEVTQTPSHQVTQMGQEVILRCVPISNHLYFYWYRQILGQKVEFLVSFYNNEISEKSEIFDDQFSVERPDGSNFTLKIRSTKLEDSAMYFCASSEQLARGELFFGEGSRLTVL.

This chain joins TRBV19 and TRBJ1-6, with 10 bases fitting TRBD1. Germline values: CDR1 LNHDA, CDR2 SQIVND (reference sequence). CDR3 length equals 15 residues. With V trimmed by 8 bases and J by 0 bases, 1 base remained unmatched. For the CDR3, the DNA is TGTGCCAGTCGACAGGGGGCCTCCTATAATTCACCCCTCCACTTT. Encoded protein: CASRQGASYNSPLHF.

The V gene is TRBV9, the J gene TRBJ2-1; possible D gene TRBD2, 6 bases. This CDR3 spans 14 amino acids. V lost 0 bases and J lost 11, with 15 bases in between. Germline V CDR1 and CDR2: SGDLS, YYNGEE. The CDR3 region has the DNA TGTGCCAGCAGCGTAGAGTTGGCGGGGCTAAAGCAGTTCTTC. It is translated as CASSVELAGLKQFF. Together with reference TRBV9 and TRBJ2-1, the CDR3 gives the full variable domain: DSGVTQTPKHLITATGQRVTLRCSPRSGDLSVYWYQQSLDQGLQFLIQYYNGEERAKGNILERFSAQQFPDLHSELNLSSLELGDSALYFCASSVELAGLKQFFGPGTRLTVL.

The chain couples TRBV2 to TRBJ1-1; 7 nucleotides agree with TRBD1. The CDR3 has 13 residues. Germline CDR1 reads SNHLY; CDR2 reads FYNNEI. Losses at the gene ends were 6 bases for V and 0 bases for J; bases not matched to a gene: 1. The CDR3 nucleotides are TGTGCCAGCAGGGGACAGTTGAACACTGAAGCTTTCTTT. This gives the protein CASRGQLNTEAFF.

This clone was counted a few times. V usage is TRBV7-8 and J usage is TRBJ1-6; TRBD1 is a possible D gene (5 bases). This CDR3 region has 17 residues. Germline CDR1 and CDR2: SGHVS and FQNEAQ. V lost 1 base and J lost 6, with 16 bases in between. DNA for the CDR3: TGTGCCAGCAGCTTAGTTCCCCCAGGTGACAGTAATTCACCCCTCCACTTT. This codes for CASSLVPPGDSNSPLHF. Based on the CDR3 plus reference TRBV7-8 and TRBJ1-6, the full variable domain is GAGVSQSPRYKVAKRGQDVALRCDPISGHVSLFWYQQALGQGPEFLTYFQNEAQLDKSGLPSDRFFAERPEGSVSTLKIQRTQQEDSAVYLCASSLVPPGDSNSPLHFGNGTRLTVT.

The chain joins TRBV11-3 to TRBJ2-3, with 7 bases matching TRBD1. The CDR3 runs to 16 residues. V shed 5 bases, J shed 0 bases, and the junction held 8 bases outside the gene matches. Germline lookup yields CDR1 SGHNT and CDR2 YENEEA. The CDR3 here is CASSRSGTASTDTQYF. In nucleotides, the CDR3 is TGTGCCAGCAGCCGGAGTGGGACAGCTAGCACAGATACGCAGTATTTT.

The rearrangement joins TRBV18 to TRBJ2-7, with TRBD1 matching over 7 bases. The germline CDR1 and CDR2 sequences are KGHSH and LQKENI. The V gene end was trimmed by 2 bases and the J gene end by 3 bases; junction bases not matched to a gene: 4. This CDR3 spans 14 amino acids. As DNA, the CDR3 is TGTGCCAGCTCACCAGGGACAGAGAGCTACGAGCAGTACTTC. Amino acid sequence: CASSPGTESYEQYF.

The V gene is TRBV5-1, the J gene TRBJ1-1, with no clear D. Deletions cut 4 bases from V and 3 bases from J, with 16 bases between. The CDR3 sequence is 15 residues long. Germline values: CDR1 SGHRS, CDR2 YFSETQ. CDR3 sequence reads: CASSPGTSRDTEAFF. CDR3 nucleotide sequence: TGCGCCAGCAGCCCGGGCACGTCCCGAGACACTGAAGCTTTCTTT.

V is TRBV6-5 and J is TRBJ1-1; TRBD1 might be the D (6 bases). Germline CDR1 and CDR2: MNHEY and SVGAGI. V lost 2 bases and J lost 5, with 15 bases in between. This CDR3 has 15 amino acids. The CDR3 nucleotides read TGTGCCAGCAGTTACGGGGGCGCCCCTCGAACTGAAGCTTTCTTT. Its translation is CASSYGGAPRTEAFF.

The genes are TRBV25-1 and TRBJ1-6; D uncertain. The CDR3 has 16 amino acids. The germline CDR1 and CDR2 sequences are MGHDK and SYGVNS. Trimming took off 5 bases at V and 11 bases at J, with 22 bases between the two ends. The CDR3 is CASSTHSGPSAAPLHF. CDR3 coding DNA: TGTGCCAGCAGTACCCACTCCGGGCCAAGTGCGGCACCCCTCCACTTT.

This clone was counted between two and nine times. This chain uses TRBV29-1 with TRBJ1-3; D is ambiguous. This CDR3 is 12 amino acids long. From germline, CDR1 is SQVTM and CDR2 ANQGSEA. Deletions cut 3 bases from V and 0 bases from J, with 3 bases between. CDR3 in amino acids: CSVDGSGNTIYF. The CDR3 DNA reads TGCAGCGTTGATGGCTCTGGAAACACCATATATTTT.

The chain couples TRBV25-1 to TRBJ1-2; a possible D gene is TRBD1 (5 bases). Trimming pared 4 bases from V and 4 bases from J, leaving 13 bases between. CDR1 is MGHDK, CDR2 SYGVNS, per germline. This CDR3 spans 14 amino acids. CDR3 coding DNA: TGTGCCAGCAGTGGGGGGGTTCAATTCTATGGCTACACCTTC. Protein: CASSGGVQFYGYTF.

The chain combines TRBV4-3 with TRBJ1-2, with D tentatively TRBD1 (5 bases). V was pared by 0 bases and J by 8 bases, with 10 bases between. Germline-derived CDR1 and CDR2 are LGHNA and YSLEER. The CDR3 runs 13 residues. The DNA for the CDR3 is TGCGCCAGCAGCCAAGACTGGCAGGGAGGCTACACCTTC. Translated, it gives CASSQDWQGGYTF.

The chain uses TRBV6-5 and TRBJ1-2, with 8 bases lining up with TRBD1. The J segment lost 4 bases and the V segment lost 5 bases, leaving 6 bases of the junction unmatched. The CDR3 is 14 residues long. Germline V lookup: CDR1 MNHEY, CDR2 SVGAGI. The CDR3 nucleotides are TGTGCCAGCAGTCCCGCCGGGACAGGCTATGGCTACACCTTC. It codes for CASSPAGTGYGYTF.

The chain uses TRBV29-1 and TRBJ2-5, with 8 bases aligning to TRBD2. There are 12 residues in the CDR3. Germline loops: CDR1 SQVTM, CDR2 ANQGSEA. The trim removed 7 bases at V and 2 bases at J, leaving 3 bases unmatched. CDR3 loop: CSAERGQETQYF. The CDR3 region has the DNA TGCAGCGCTGAGCGGGGGCAAGAGACCCAGTACTTC.

The rearrangement joins TRBV5-4 to TRBJ2-7; D might be TRBD2 (6 bases). The CDR3 consists of 17 residues. V lost 4 bases to trimming and J lost 5 bases, with 25 bases between them. Germline CDR1 reads SGHNT; CDR2 reads YYREEE (reference sequence). The CDR3 region is CASSGEGGSLLINEQYF. CDR3 DNA: TGTGCCAGCAGCGGCGAGGGAGGCAGCCTCCTAATCAACGAGCAGTACTTC.

The chain employs TRBV5-6 and TRBJ2-2, with D perhaps assigned TRBD1 or TRBD2 (5 bases each). CDR1 is SGHDT and CDR2 is YYEEEE in the germline V gene. This CDR3 spans 18 amino acids. V was clipped by 0 bases and J by 4 bases, with 19 bases between them. The CDR3 is CASSLEGSGLLGTGELFF. In DNA form, the CDR3 reads TGTGCCAGCAGCTTGGAGGGGTCAGGACTCTTAGGCACCGGGGAGCTGTTTTTT.

The chain recombines TRBV7-6 with TRBJ2-3, with D unclear. V gave up 1 base and J gave up 5 bases, with 4 bases separating them. Germline-derived CDR1 and CDR2 are SGHVS and FNYEAQ. The CDR3 runs 12 residues. CDR3: CASSLGEDTQYF. The CDR3, as DNA: TGTGCCAGCAGCTTAGGGGAAGATACGCAGTATTTT.

The chain is built from TRBV7-6 and TRBJ1-6; D remains ambiguous. This CDR3 has 16 residues. V lost 2 bases and J 0 bases, leaving 8 bases between the germline ends. In germline, CDR1 is SGHVS, CDR2 FNYEAQ. The CDR3 nucleotides read TGTGCCAGCAGCTTATCATGGAGCTCCTATAATTCACCCCTCCACTTT. This translates into CASSLSWSSYNSPLHF.

This clone was observed a single time. The V call is TRBV9, the J call TRBJ2-1, with TRBD2 identical over 10 bases. Losses at the gene ends were 0 bases for V and 9 bases for J; bases not matched to a gene: 9. This CDR3 region has 16 residues. The germline CDR1 and CDR2 sequences are SGDLS and YYNGEE. The CDR3 DNA reads TGTGCCAGCAGCGTAGCTCCAGCGGGGGGGCCCGGTGAGCAGTTCTTC. Translation gives CASSVAPAGGPGEQFF. The full variable domain, in which reference TRBV9 and TRBJ2-1 provide the parts outside the CDR3, is DSGVTQTPKHLITATGQRVTLRCSPRSGDLSVYWYQQSLDQGLQFLIQYYNGEERAKGNILERFSAQQFPDLHSELNLSSLELGDSALYFCASSVAPAGGPGEQFFGPGTRLTVL.

As DNA, the CDR3 is TGTGCCAGCAGCCGTCGGGGGGCTCGCACCGGGGAGCTGTTTTTT. Residues: CASSRRGARTGELFF. The V and J genes are TRBV5-5 and TRBJ2-2; perhaps TRBD2 as D (7 bases). Germline V gene data show CDR1 as SGHKS and CDR2 as YYEKEE (reference sequence). There are 15 residues in the CDR3. The V end was cut by 4 bases, the J end by 4 bases, with 14 bases between.